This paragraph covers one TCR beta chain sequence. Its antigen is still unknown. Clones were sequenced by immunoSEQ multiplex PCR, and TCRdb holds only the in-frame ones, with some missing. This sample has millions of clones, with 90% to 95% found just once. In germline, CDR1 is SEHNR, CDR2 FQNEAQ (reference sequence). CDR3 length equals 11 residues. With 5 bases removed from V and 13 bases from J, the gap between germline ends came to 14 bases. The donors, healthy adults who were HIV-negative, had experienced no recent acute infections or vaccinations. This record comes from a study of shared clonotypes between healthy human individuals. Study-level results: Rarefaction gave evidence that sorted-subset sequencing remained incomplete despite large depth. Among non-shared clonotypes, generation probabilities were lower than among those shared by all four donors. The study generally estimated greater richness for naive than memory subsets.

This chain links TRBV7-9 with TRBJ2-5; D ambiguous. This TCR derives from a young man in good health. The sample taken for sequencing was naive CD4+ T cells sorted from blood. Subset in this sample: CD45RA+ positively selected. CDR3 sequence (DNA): TGTGCCAGCAGCCTGGCTCTATCCAGGTACTTC. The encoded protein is CASSLALSRYF. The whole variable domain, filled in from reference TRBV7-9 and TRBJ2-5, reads DTGVSQNPRHKITKRGQNVTFRCDPISEHNRLYWYRQTLGQGPEFLTYFQNEAQLEKSRLLSDRFSAERPKGSFSTLEIQRTEQGDSAMYLCASSLALSRYFGPGTRLLVL.